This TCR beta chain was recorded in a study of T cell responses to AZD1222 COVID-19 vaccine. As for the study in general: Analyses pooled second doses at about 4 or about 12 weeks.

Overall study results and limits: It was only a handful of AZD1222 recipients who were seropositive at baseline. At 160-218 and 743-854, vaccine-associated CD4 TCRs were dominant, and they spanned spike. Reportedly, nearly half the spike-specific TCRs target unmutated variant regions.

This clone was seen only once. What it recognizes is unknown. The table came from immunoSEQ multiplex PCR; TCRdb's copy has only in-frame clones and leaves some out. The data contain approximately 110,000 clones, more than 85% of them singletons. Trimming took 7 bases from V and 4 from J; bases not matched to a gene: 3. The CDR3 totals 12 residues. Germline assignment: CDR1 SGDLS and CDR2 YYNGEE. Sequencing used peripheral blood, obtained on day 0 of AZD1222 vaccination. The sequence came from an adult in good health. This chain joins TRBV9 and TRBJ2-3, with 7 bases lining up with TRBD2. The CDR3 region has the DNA TGTGCCAGCGGGGGGGATCCAGATACGCAGTATTTT. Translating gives CASGGDPDTQYF.